A selection of T cell receptor beta chains follows, all from one sample in a study of blood T cell repertoires in COVID-19. Clones were sequenced by immunoSEQ multiplex PCR, and TCRdb holds only the in-frame ones, with some missing. This table has about 300,000 clones, 85% to 90% appearing once. The sample taken for sequencing was peripheral blood. These TCRs come from a woman between 50 and 59 years old with COVID-19, enrolled during active disease. Both conserved end residues are part of each CDR3. Fields, in order: D gene, V gene, clone size, J gene, CDR3 DNA, CDR3 protein. A D gene is named only where the DNA matches it firmly. Clone size appears in some rows only: once, few, many, or a class for an expanded clone.

>NA|TRBV4-1|NA|TRBJ1-2
TGCGCCAGCAGCCAAGGAACAGGTCGCATTAACTATGGCTACACCTTC
CASSQGTGRINYGYTF
>TRBD1|TRBV27|once|TRBJ1-1
TGTGCCAGCAGTTTATCAGGGGGCAAAAACACTGAAGCTTTCTTT
CASSLSGGKNTEAFF
>TRBD2|TRBV2|NA|TRBJ2-1
TGTGCCAGCATCAGGACTAGCGGGAGTAATGAGCAGTTCTTC
CASIRTSGSNEQFF
>NA|TRBV24-1|NA|TRBJ1-2
TGTGCCACCAGTGATAAGAGGTATGGCTACACCTTC
CATSDKRYGYTF
>NA|TRBV27|NA|TRBJ1-5
TGTGCCAGCAGGGCGGGACGGCCCAATCAGCCCCAGCATTTT
CASRAGRPNQPQHF
>NA|TRBV6-5|NA|TRBJ2-3
TGTGCCAGCAATATGGAGGGGAAGAGCACAGATACGCAGTATTTT
CASNMEGKSTDTQYF
>TRBD2|TRBV5-1|NA|TRBJ2-1
TGCGCCAGCACCTTCCTTGGAGCGGGAGGCTTTAACAATGAGCAGTTCTTC
CASTFLGAGGFNNEQFF
>NA|TRBV11-3|NA|TRBJ2-1
TGTGCCAGCAGCTTAGCAGGGACTTACAATGAGCAGTTCTTC
CASSLAGTYNEQFF
>TRBD2|TRBV7-2|NA|TRBJ2-3
TGTGCCAGCAGCTTAGCCACGAGCGGGAAGGGAATAGATACGCAGTATTTT
CASSLATSGKGIDTQYF
>NA|TRBV29-1|NA|TRBJ2-3
TGCAGCGTTGAGGGCAGTAACACAGATACGCAGTATTTT
CSVEGSNTDTQYF
>NA|TRBV27|NA|TRBJ2-3
TGTGCCAGCAGGACAGGCCTAATGCTACACACAGATACGCAGTATTTT
CASRTGLMLHTDTQYF
>TRBD2|TRBV14|many|TRBJ2-1
TGTGCCAGCAGCCCCTACCGCCGAGCGGGAGGGCCGAATGAGCAGTTCTTC
CASSPYRRAGGPNEQFF
>NA|TRBV7-6|once|TRBJ2-1
TGTGCCAGCGAGGTGGGGGAGGAATACAATGAGCAGTTCTTC
CASEVGEEYNEQFF
>NA|TRBV6-6|NA|TRBJ1-5
TGTGCCAGTCGCCAGGGGAGTCAGCCCCAGCATTTT
CASRQGSQPQHF
>NA|TRBV6-5|NA|TRBJ1-2
TGTGCCAGCAGCCGAGGACAGTTCTATGGCTACACCTTC
CASSRGQFYGYTF
>NA|TRBV10-3|NA|TRBJ2-5
TGTGCCATCAGTGAGCCGGGAGAGACCCAGTACTTC
CAISEPGETQYF
>TRBD1|TRBV9|NA|TRBJ2-7
TGTGCCAGCAGCCCCCAGACAGGGAGCTCCTACGAGCAGTACTTC
CASSPQTGSSYEQYF